One sample yielded the 5 T cell receptor beta chains listed below, sequenced in a study of blood T cell repertoires in COVID-19. Method: immunoSEQ multiplex PCR; TCRdb's copy keeps in-frame clones and lacks some. The sample has some 40,000 clones; around nine tenths are singletons. Specimen: peripheral blood. These receptors were collected from a man over 45 with COVID-19, enrolled during active disease.

The DNA for the CDR3 is TGTGCCAGCAGCTTAGCAGTGGTGGCTAGCGGGATCACCGGGGAGCTGTTTTTT. It codes for CASSLAVVASGITGELFF. The chain links TRBV7-8 to TRBJ2-2; 9 bases line up with TRBD2. V lost 0 bases and J lost 4; bases outside the gene matches: 9. Germline V CDR1 and CDR2: SGHVS, FQNEAQ. This CDR3 region has 18 residues. Supplemented by reference TRBV7-8 and TRBJ2-2, the full variable domain reads GAGVSQSPRYKVAKRGQDVALRCDPISGHVSLFWYQQALGQGPEFLTYFQNEAQLDKSGLPSDRFFAERPEGSVSTLKIQRTQQEDSAVYLCASSLAVVASGITGELFFGEGSRLTVL.

V usage is TRBV15 and J usage is TRBJ2-1, with 11 bases matching TRBD2. The germline V gene has CDR1 LNHNV and CDR2 YYDKDF (reference sequence). Trimming removed 6 bases from V and 4 bases from J; junction bases left unmatched: 11. CDR3 length equals 17 residues. CDR3 nucleotides: TGTGCCACCAGACCCCCTAGCGGGAGGACACTTTACAATGAGCAGTTCTTC. The encoded protein is CATRPPSGRTLYNEQFF.

This clone was seen a single time. CDR3 in DNA: TGTGCCAGCAGCCGTTACAAGGGACAGGGGGCTAGCACAGATACGCAGTATTTT. It codes for CASSRYKGQGASTDTQYF. The chain couples TRBV7-9 to TRBJ2-3; TRBD1 aligns across 12 bases. CDR1 is SEHNR, CDR2 FQNEAQ, per germline (reference sequence). There are 18 residues in the CDR3. V gave up 5 bases and J gave up 0 bases; unmatched junction bases: 9.

The V call is TRBV2, the J call TRBJ1-1; TRBD1 might be the D (6 bases). The germline V gene has CDR1 SNHLY and CDR2 FYNNEI. This CDR3 has 13 amino acids. Deletions cut 6 bases from V and 4 bases from J, with 12 bases between. The CDR3 loop reads CASRSQGFTEAFF. The CDR3 coding sequence is TGTGCCAGCAGATCACAGGGTTTCACTGAAGCTTTCTTT.

This clone was seen only once. The chain joins TRBV6-5 to TRBJ1-1, with D possibly matching TRBD1 (6 bases). The CDR3 is 13 amino acids. CDR1 and CDR2 from the germline V gene are MNHEY and SVGAGI. V lost 9 bases, J lost 4 bases, and 15 bases lay in between. CDR3 coding DNA: TGTGCCAGTGAAGGGGGGGCGGGCACTGAAGCTTTCTTT. Its translation: CASEGGAGTEAFF.